The 5 T cell receptor beta chains in this list originate from one sample, sequenced in a study of T-cell memory formation after mild COVID-19 (dated by TCRdb to about 2021). The receptor library was made with 5' RACE. Sequenced on an Illumina NovaSeq 6000. Using fastp trimming at Q25 and MiXCR clonotype assembly, TCRdb reanalyzed the public sequencing data and kept in-frame beta chains. CDR3 protein sequences are deduplicated, and each keeps its most common genes and DNA. The sample has around 450,000 distinct CDR3 sequences on record, approximately 20% of them singletons. Clones ranked in the top ten supply 7.5% to 9.5% of the sample. Material: PBMCs or a T cell subset sorted from them (not recorded which). The receptors stem from an adult woman who had mild COVID-19 (a few samples of this study predate the infection). The sample titles of this study are shuffled in the database, so cell type and time point are left out; the donor was told from shared clones.

CDR3 region: CASRPRPGLYNEQFF. CDR3 in DNA: TGTGCCAGCAGGCCGCGCCCCGGGCTATACAATGAGCAGTTCTTC. The chain is built from TRBV5-6 and TRBJ2-1, with no clear D. Germline V CDR1 and CDR2: SGHDT, YYEEEE. Trimming pared 5 bases from V and 4 bases from J, leaving 16 bases between. This CDR3 contains 15 residues.

The chain is built from TRBV4-1 and TRBJ2-3, with D perhaps matching TRBD2 (6 bases). Germline assignment: CDR1 MGHRA and CDR2 YSYEKL. The CDR3 spans 17 residues. Trimming removed 0 bases at V and 1 base at J, with 14 bases between. The CDR3 DNA reads as TGCGCCAGCAGCCAAGAGACCCCGGGACTCCGCACAGATACGCAGTATTTT. Residues: CASSQETPGLRTDTQYF.

This chain connects TRBV7-9 to TRBJ2-3; TRBD2 might be the D (5 bases). V was shortened by 4 bases and J by 0 bases, with 17 bases between the two germline ends. The CDR3 covers 17 residues. CDR1 is SEHNR and CDR2 is FQNEAQ in the germline V gene (reference sequence). The CDR3 sequence is CASSSGGSSSSTDTQYF. CDR3 sequence (DNA): TGTGCCAGCAGCTCCGGCGGGTCGTCTTCTAGCACAGATACGCAGTATTTT.

The chain links TRBV24-1 to TRBJ1-5, with TRBD1 matching over 7 bases. CDR1 and CDR2 (germline): KGHDR, SFDVKD. J gave up 0 bases and V 4 bases, and 5 bases lay outside the gene matches. This CDR3 is built from 16 residues. The CDR3 sequence: CATSDHRQGSNQPQHF. The CDR3 coding sequence is TGTGCCACCAGTGACCATAGACAGGGTAGCAATCAGCCCCAGCATTTT.

In this sample, this clonotype turned up a few times. This chain links TRBV12-3 or TRBV12-4 with TRBJ1-2, with TRBD1 as a possible D gene (6 bases). The CDR3 length is 17 residues. V was pared by 8 bases and J by 0 bases, with 22 bases between. The CDR3 sequence is CASSPSGDNPTNYGYTF. The CDR3 nucleotides read TGTGCCAGCTCCCCTAGCGGGGACAATCCCACTAACTATGGCTACACCTTC.